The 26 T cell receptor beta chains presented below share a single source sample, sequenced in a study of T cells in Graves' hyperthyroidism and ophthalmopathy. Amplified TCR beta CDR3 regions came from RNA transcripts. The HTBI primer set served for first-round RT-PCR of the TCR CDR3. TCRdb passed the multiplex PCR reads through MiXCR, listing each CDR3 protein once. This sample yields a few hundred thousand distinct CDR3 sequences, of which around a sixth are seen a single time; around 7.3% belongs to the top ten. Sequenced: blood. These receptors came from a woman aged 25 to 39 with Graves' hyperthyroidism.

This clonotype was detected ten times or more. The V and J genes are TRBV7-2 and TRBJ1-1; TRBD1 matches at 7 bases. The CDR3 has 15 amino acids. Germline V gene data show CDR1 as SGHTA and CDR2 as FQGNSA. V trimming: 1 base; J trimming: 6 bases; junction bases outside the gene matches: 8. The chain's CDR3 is CASSLEGAGYAEAFF. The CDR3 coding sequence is TGTGCCAGCAGCTTAGAGGGGGCCGGGTACGCTGAAGCTTTCTTT.

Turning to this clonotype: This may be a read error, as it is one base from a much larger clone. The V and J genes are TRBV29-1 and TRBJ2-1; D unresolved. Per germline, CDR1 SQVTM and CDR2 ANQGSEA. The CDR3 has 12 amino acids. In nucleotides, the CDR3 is TGCAGCGCTGAATTCAGGTCCAATGAGCAGTTCTTC. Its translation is CSAEFRSNEQFF.

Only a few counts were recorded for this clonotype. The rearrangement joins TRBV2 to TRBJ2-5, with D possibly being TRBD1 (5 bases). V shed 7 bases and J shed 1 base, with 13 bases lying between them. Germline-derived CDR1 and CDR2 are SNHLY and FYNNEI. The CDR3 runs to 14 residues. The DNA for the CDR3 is TGTGCCAGCACAGGAAGGGGCTTCCAAGAGACCCAGTACTTC. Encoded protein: CASTGRGFQETQYF.

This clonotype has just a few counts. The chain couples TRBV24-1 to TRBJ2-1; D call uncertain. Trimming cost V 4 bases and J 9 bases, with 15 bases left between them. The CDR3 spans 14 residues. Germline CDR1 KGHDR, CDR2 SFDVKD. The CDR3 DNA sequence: TGTGCCACCAGTGACCCACTGGGGTATAGTGAGCAGTTCTTC. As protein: CATSDPLGYSEQFF.

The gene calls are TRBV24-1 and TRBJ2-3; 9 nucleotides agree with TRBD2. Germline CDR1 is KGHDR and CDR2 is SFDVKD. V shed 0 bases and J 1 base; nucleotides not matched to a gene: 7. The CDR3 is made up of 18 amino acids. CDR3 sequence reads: CATSDLCPLAGGTDTQYF. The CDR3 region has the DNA TGTGCCACCAGTGATTTGTGCCCACTAGCGGGTGGCACAGATACGCAGTATTTT.

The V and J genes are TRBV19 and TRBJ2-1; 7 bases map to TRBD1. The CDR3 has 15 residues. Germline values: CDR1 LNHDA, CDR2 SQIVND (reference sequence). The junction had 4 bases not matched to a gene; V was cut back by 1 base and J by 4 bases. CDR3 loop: CASSIARQGYNEQFF. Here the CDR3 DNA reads TGTGCCAGTAGTATAGCCCGACAGGGTTACAATGAGCAGTTCTTC.

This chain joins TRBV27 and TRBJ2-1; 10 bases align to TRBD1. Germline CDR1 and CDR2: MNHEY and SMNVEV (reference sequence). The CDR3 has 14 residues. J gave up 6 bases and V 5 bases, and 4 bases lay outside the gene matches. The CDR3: CASSSRDRGNEQFF. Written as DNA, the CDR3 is TGTGCCAGCAGTAGTCGGGACAGGGGCAATGAGCAGTTCTTC.

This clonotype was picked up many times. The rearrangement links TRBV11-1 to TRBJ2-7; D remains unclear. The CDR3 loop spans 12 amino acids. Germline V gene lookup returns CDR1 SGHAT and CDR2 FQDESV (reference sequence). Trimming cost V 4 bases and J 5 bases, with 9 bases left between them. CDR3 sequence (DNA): TGTGCCAGCAGCTACGTCGGGCACGAGCAGTACTTC. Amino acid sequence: CASSYVGHEQYF.

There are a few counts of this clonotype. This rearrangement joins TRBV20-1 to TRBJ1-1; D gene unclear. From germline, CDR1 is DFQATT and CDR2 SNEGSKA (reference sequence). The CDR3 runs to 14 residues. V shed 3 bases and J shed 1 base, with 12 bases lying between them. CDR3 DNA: TGCAGTGCTAGCCCTCACGTCGCGAACACTGAAGCTTTCTTT. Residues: CSASPHVANTEAFF.

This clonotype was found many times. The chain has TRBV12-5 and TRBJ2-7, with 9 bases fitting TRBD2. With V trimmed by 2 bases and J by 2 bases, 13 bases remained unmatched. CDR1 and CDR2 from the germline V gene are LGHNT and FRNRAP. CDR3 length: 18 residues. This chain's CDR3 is CASGLFVSGSVMPYEQYF. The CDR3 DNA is TGTGCTAGTGGTTTGTTTGTTAGCGGGAGCGTAATGCCCTACGAGCAGTACTTC.

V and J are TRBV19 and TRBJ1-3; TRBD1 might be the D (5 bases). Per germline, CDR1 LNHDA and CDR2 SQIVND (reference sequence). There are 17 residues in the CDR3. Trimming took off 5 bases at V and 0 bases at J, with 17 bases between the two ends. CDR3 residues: CASSSSLGHLSGNTIYF. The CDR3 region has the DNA TGTGCCAGTAGTTCGTCCCTCGGACACCTCTCTGGAAACACCATATATTTT.

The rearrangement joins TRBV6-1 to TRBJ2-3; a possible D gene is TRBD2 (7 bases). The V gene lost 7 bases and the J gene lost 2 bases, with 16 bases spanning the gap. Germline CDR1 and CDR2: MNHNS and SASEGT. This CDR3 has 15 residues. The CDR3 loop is CASTRGAGNTDTQYF. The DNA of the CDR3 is TGTGCCAGCACCCGGGGGGCAGGGAACACAGATACGCAGTATTTT.

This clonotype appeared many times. CDR3 amino acids: CASSLEGVGGASTQYF. CDR3 in DNA: TGTGCCAGCAGCTTAGAGGGTGTAGGGGGGGCAAGTACGCAGTATTTT. This chain joins TRBV7-2 and TRBJ2-3; tentatively, D is TRBD2 (7 bases). The V end was cut by 1 base, the J end by 8 bases, with 19 bases between. CDR1 and CDR2 from the germline V gene are SGHTA and FQGNSA. CDR3 size: 16 residues.

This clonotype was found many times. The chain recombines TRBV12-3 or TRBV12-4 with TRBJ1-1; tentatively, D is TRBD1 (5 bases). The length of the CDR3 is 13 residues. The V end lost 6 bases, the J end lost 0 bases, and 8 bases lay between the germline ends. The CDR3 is CASRNRMNTEAFF. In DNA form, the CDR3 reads TGTGCCAGCAGAAACAGGATGAACACTGAAGCTTTCTTT.

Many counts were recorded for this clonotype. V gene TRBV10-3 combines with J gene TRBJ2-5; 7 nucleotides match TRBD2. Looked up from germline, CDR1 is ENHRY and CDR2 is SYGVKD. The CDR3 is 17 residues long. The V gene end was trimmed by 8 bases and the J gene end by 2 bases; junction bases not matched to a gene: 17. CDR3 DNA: TGTGCCATCCAGCAAGAACCACCCTGGGGGGGACAAGAGACCCAGTACTTC. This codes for CAIQQEPPWGGQETQYF.

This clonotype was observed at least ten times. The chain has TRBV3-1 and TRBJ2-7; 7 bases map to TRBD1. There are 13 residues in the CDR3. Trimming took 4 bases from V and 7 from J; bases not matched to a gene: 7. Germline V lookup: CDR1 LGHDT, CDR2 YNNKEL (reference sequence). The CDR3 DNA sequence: TGTGCCAGCAGCCCCAGGGGGTACGGGGAGCAGTACTTC. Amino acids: CASSPRGYGEQYF.

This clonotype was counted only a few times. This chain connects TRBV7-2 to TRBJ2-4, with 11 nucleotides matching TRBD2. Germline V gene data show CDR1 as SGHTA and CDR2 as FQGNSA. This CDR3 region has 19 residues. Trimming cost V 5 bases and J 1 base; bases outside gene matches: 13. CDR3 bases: TGTGCCAGCAGCCAGCGACCAACTAGCGGGAGTGACGCCAAAAACATTCAGTACTTC. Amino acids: CASSQRPTSGSDAKNIQYF.

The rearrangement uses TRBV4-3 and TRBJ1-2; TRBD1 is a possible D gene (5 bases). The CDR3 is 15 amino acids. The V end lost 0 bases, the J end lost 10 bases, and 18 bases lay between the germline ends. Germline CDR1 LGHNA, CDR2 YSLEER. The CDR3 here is CASSQEEYRFGNYTF. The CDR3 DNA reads TGCGCCAGCAGCCAAGAAGAGTACAGGTTTGGGAACTACACCTTC.

The CDR3 DNA is TGTGCCAGCAGCTACCGGTGTCAGCCCCAGCATTTT. Translated, it gives CASSYRCQPQHF. The chain recombines TRBV7-9 with TRBJ1-5; D call uncertain. V was shortened by 4 bases and J by 6 bases, with 7 bases between the two germline ends. The CDR3 is made up of 12 amino acids. Germline V gene sequence: CDR1 SEHNR, CDR2 FQNEAQ (reference sequence).

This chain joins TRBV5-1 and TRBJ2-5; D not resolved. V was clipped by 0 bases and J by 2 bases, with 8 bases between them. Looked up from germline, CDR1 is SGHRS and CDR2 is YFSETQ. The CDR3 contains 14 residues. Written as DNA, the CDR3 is TGCGCCAGCAGCTTGGGATTCGGACAAGAGACCCAGTACTTC. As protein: CASSLGFGQETQYF.

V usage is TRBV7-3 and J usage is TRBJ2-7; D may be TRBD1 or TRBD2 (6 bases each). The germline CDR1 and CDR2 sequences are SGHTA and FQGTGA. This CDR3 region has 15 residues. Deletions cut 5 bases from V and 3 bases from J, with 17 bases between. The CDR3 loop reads CASSQDTGAVYEQYF. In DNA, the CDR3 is TGTGCCAGCAGCCAAGATACGGGGGCGGTCTACGAGCAGTACTTC. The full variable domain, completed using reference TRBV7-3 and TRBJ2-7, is GAGVSQTPSNKVTEKGKYVELRCDPISGHTALYWYRQSLGQGPEFLIYFQGTGAADDSGLPNDRFFAVRPEGSVSTLKIQRTERGDSAVYLCASSQDTGAVYEQYFGPGTRLTVT.

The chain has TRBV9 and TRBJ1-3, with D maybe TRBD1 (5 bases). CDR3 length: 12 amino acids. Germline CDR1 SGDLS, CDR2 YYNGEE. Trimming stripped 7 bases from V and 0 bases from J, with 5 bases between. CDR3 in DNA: TGTGCCAGCCAGGGCTCTGGAAACACCATATATTTT. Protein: CASQGSGNTIYF.

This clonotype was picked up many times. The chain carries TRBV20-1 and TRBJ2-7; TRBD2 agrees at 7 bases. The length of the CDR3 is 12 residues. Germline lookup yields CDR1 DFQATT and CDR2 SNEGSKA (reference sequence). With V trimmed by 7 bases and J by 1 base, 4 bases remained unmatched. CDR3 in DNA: TGCAGTGGCGGGAGTGGGTCCTACGAGCAGTACTTC. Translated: CSGGSGSYEQYF.

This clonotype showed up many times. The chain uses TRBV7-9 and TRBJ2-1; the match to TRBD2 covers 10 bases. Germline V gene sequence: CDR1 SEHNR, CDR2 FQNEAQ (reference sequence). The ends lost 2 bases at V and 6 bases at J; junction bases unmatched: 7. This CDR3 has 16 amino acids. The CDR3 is CASSLLSGRRGNEQFF. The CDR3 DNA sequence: TGTGCCAGCAGCTTACTTAGCGGGAGGAGAGGCAATGAGCAGTTCTTC.

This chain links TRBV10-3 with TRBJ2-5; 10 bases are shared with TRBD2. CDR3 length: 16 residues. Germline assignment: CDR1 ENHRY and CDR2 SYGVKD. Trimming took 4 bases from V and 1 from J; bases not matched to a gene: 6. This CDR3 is CAISGTSGDFQETQYF. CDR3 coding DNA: TGTGCCATCAGTGGGACTAGCGGAGATTTCCAAGAGACCCAGTACTTC.

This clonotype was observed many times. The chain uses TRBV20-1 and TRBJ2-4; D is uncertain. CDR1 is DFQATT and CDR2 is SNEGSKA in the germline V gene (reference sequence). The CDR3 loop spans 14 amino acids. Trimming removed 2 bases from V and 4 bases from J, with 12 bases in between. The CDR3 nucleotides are TGCAGTGCTAGACTTACCGGGTCAAAAAACATTCAGTACTTC. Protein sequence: CSARLTGSKNIQYF.